This entry concerns a single TCR beta chain. The CDR3 has 13 amino acids. V lost 4 bases to trimming and J lost 6 bases; unmatched junction nucleotides: 4. The germline CDR1 and CDR2 sequences are LGHDT and YNNKEL (reference sequence). The entry originates in a study of T-cell memory formation after mild COVID-19. TCRdb used MiXCR to reprocess the 5' RACE reads, holding one entry per CDR3 protein. This table holds 300,000 to 350,000 distinct CDR3 sequences, roughly an eighth found once. V usage is TRBV3-1 and J usage is TRBJ1-1; 8 positions agree with TRBD1. This sequence originates from a man between 18 and 29 years old who had mild COVID-19 (a few samples of this study predate the infection). Cell type and time point are not known. Material: PBMCs or a T cell subset sorted from them (not recorded which). In DNA, the CDR3 is TGTGCCAGCAGCCCGACAGGGGTTGCTGAAGCTTTCTTT. Amino acids: CASSPTGVAEAFF.